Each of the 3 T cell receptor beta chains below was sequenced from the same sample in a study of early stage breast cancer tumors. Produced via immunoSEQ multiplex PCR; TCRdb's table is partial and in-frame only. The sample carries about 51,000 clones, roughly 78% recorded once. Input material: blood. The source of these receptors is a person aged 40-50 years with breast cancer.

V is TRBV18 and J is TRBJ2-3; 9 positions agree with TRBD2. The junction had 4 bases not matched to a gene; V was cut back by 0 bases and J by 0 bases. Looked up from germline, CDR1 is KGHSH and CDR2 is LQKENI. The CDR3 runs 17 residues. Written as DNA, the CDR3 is TGTGCCAGCTCACCACCTACGGGACTAGCTAGCACAGATACGCAGTATTTT. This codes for CASSPPTGLASTDTQYF. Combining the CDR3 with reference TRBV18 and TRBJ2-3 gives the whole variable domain NAGVMQNPRHLVRRRGQEARLRCSPMKGHSHVYWYRQLPEEGLKFMVYLQKENIIDESGMPKERFSAEFPKEGPSILRIQQVVRGDSAAYFCASSPPTGLASTDTQYFGPGTRLTVL.

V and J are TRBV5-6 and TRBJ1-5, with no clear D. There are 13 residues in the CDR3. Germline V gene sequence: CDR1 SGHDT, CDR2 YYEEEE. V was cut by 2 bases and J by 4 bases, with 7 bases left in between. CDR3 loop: CASSFSENQPQHF. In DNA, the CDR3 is TGTGCCAGCAGCTTTAGCGAGAATCAGCCCCAGCATTTT.

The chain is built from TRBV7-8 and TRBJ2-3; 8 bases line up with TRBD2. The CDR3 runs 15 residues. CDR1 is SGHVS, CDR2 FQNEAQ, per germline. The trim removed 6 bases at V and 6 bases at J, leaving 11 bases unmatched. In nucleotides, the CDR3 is TGTGCCAGCAGGAAAGCGGGGGCTTCAGCTGATACGCAGTATTTT. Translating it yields CASRKAGASADTQYF.